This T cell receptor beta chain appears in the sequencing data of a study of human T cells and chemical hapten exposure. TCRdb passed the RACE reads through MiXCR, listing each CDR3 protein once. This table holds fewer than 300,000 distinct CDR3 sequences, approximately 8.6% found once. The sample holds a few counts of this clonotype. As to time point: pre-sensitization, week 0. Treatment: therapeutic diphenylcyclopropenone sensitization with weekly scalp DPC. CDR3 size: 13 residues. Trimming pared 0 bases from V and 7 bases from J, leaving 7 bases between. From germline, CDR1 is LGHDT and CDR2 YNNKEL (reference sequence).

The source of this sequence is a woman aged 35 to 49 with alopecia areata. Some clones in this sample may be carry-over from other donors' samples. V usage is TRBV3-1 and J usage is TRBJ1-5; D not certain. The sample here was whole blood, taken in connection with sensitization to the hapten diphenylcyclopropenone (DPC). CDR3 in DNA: TGTGCCAGCAGCCAAGATATCGAGCAGCCCCAGCATTTT. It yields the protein CASSQDIEQPQHF.